This T cell receptor beta chain was recorded in a study of beta chain features in type 1 diabetes. Germline values: CDR1 MDHEN, CDR2 SYDVKM. Germline trimming cut 4 bases from V and 5 bases from J; bases unmatched to any gene: 8. The CDR3 is made up of 15 amino acids. Study-level results: The VDJ junctions of type 1 diabetes patients carried fewer insertions and more deletions. For patients and controls alike, PCR might favor shorter templates to the same degree. Comparison showed that naive, central memory and Treg TCRB repertoires appeared more similar among patients than among healthy donors.

Post-sort purity exceeded 95% for all sorted populations. The entirety of the isolated RNA underwent reverse transcription, so expressed TCRB transcripts were sequenced. Method: immunoSEQ multiplex PCR; TCRdb's copy keeps in-frame clones and lacks some. The sample includes roughly 400,000 clones, around 16% of them seen just once. With regard to this clone: Its antigen is unknown.

The sequenced material came from naive CD4+ T cells from blood. This chain joins TRBV28 and TRBJ2-7; 10 positions match TRBD1. This receptor was identified in a woman between 18 and 29 years old in good health. CDR3 sequence (DNA): TGTGCCAGCAGTTCCGGAGGGGACAGGGGACACGAGCAGTACTTC. Translated: CASSSGGDRGHEQYF.